This record covers a single TCR beta chain. The antigen is undetermined. At one boundary the junction diverges from the germline segment, which might be a read error. The data were taken from a study of T cell repertoires in cytomegalovirus infection. Broader study findings: What dominated the ex vivo response were HLA-C-restricted CMV-specific TCR beta clonotypes. Cumulative frequency (of public TCR beta family members) identified carriers of CMV plus the relevant HLA.

The CDR3 spans 11 residues. The V gene's germline CDR1 is SNHLY and CDR2 FYNNEI. From the reads, TCRdb called clonotypes with MiXCR, one entry per CDR3 protein. This table has a few hundred thousand distinct CDR3 sequences, around a sixth appearing once. This chain uses TRBV2 with TRBJ2-7; 8 bases line up with TRBD1. The source is a human donor in good health (CMV status not recorded). Some clones in this sample may be carry-over from other donors' samples. The material sequenced was PBMCs. CDR3 protein: CASRETGQVHF. The CDR3 region has the DNA TGTGCCAGCAGGGAGACGGGACAGGTGCACTTC. The full variable domain, with the rest looked up from reference TRBV2 and TRBJ2-7, is EPEVTQTPSHQVTQMGQEVILRCVPISNHLYFYWYRQILGQKVEFLVSFYNNEISEKSEIFDDQFSVERPDGSNFTLKIRSTKLEDSAMYFCASRETGQVHFGPGTRLTVT.